This record looks at one T cell receptor beta chain sequence and its context. What it binds is unknown. 5'RACE template switching produced TCR cDNA carrying a universal primer site and UMIs. TCRdb re-analysed the 5' RACE reads in MiXCR, keeping a single row per CDR3 protein. The data show some 300,000 distinct CDR3 sequences, about 7.8% seen once. Between the trimmed V and J ends, which lost 6 bases and 1 base, there was a span of 16 bases. CDR3 length equals 16 residues. Germline V lookup: CDR1 LNHDA, CDR2 SQIVND (reference sequence). The data derive from a study of T cells after yellow fever vaccination. Study background: When fractions had low cell numbers, they were prepared with SMART-Seq v4 Ultra Low Input. Overall study results and limits: The study re-detected most primary-vaccination clones after the booster (about 96% CD4, around 89% CD8). Repertoires obtained by FACS sorting could include abundant clonotypes that entered as contaminants from the bulk population.

The source material was PBMCs, sampled about 49 days after the first yellow fever vaccination. This clonotype originated in a man aged 18-30 years who received the YFV17D yellow fever vaccine. The chain joins TRBV19 to TRBJ1-5, with D hard to call. The CDR3 region is CASRFHGEKSNQPQHF. CDR3 in DNA: TGTGCCAGTAGATTTCATGGGGAGAAAAGCAATCAGCCCCAGCATTTT.